These T cell receptor beta chains were read from a single sample in a study of cytomegalovirus exposure and HLA in healthy donors. Method: immunoSEQ multiplex PCR; TCRdb's copy keeps in-frame clones and lacks some. The sample carries some 110,000 clones, 75% recorded once. The sequenced sample consisted of PBMCs. Receptor source: a male donor in good health and CMV-seropositive. Each CDR3 is given with its conserved first and last residue. D genes are given only for firm matches. Clone size, where shown, is once, few, many, or a class for clones that have expanded.

V,D,size,J,CDR3,DNA
TRBV7-2,TRBD2,.,TRBJ2-7,CASSLGRGSSYEQYF,TGTGCCAGCAGTCTTGGGAGGGGATCCTCCTACGAGCAGTACTTC
TRBV7-3,.,.,TRBJ1-4,CASSLNPVTNEKLFF,TGTGCCAGCAGCTTAAACCCAGTTACTAATGAAAAACTGTTTTTT
TRBV6-5,TRBD1,many,TRBJ1-5,CASSRQGGGNQPQHF,TGTGCCAGCAGCCGACAGGGCGGTGGCAATCAGCCCCAGCATTTT
TRBV18,.,.,TRBJ1-1,CASSSWTATNTEAFF,TGTGCCAGCTCATCCTGGACAGCCACGAACACTGAAGCTTTCTTT
TRBV7-9,.,.,TRBJ1-5,CASSPKSTGNQPQHF,TGTGCCAGCAGCCCAAAGTCCACAGGCAATCAGCCCCAGCATTTT
TRBV4-3,TRBD2,.,TRBJ2-5,CASSQVGRGPYQETQYF,TGCGCCAGCAGCCAAGTGGGGAGGGGACCGTACCAAGAGACCCAGTACTTC
TRBV5-1,.,.,TRBJ2-2,CASSLSPGNTGELFF,TGCGCCAGCAGCTTATCCCCAGGCAACACCGGGGAGCTGTTTTTT
TRBV9,.,.,TRBJ1-1,CASSVSVRLAENTEAFF,TGTGCCAGCAGCGTAAGCGTCCGGCTAGCCGAGAACACTGAAGCTTTCTTT
TRBV25-1,TRBD2,once,TRBJ2-2,CASSEFAGVNTGELFF,TGTGCCAGCAGTGAATTTGCGGGGGTGAACACCGGGGAGCTGTTTTTT
TRBV4-3,.,.,TRBJ1-1,CASSQGLLNTEAFF,TGCGCCAGCAGCCAGGGACTCCTGAACACTGAAGCTTTCTTT
TRBV5-1,TRBD1,.,TRBJ2-7,CASSLSPDRGAYEQYF,TGCGCCAGCAGCTTGTCCCCGGACAGGGGCGCCTACGAGCAGTACTTC
TRBV10-3,TRBD2,.,TRBJ2-3,CAISDGLARTDTQYF,TGTGCCATCAGTGATGGACTAGCTCGGACAGATACGCAGTATTTT
TRBV14,.,.,TRBJ1-3,CASRGTSSGNTIYF,TGTGCCAGCAGGGGGACTTCCTCTGGAAACACCATATATTTT
TRBV6-1,.,.,TRBJ1-2,CASRQTVYGYTF,TGTGCCAGCAGACAGACGGTCTATGGCTACACCTTC